The 23 T cell receptor beta chains listed next were all sequenced from one sample in a study of cytomegalovirus exposure and HLA in healthy donors. The PCR employed 60 Vbeta primers together with 13 Jbeta primers. Assay: immunoSEQ multiplex PCR; the TCRdb copy retains only in-frame clones and omits some. The table has approximately 75,000 clones, around three quarters seen once; the top ten hold approximately 1.1%. The sample comprised PBMCs. The receptor source for this set is a male donor in good health and CMV-seronegative.

The gene calls are TRBV30 and TRBJ1-4, with 7 bases lining up with TRBD1. CDR3 length: 15 residues. Unmatched junction bases numbered 7, after V lost 2 bases and J lost 4 bases. Germline CDR1 and CDR2: GTSNPN and SVGIG (reference sequence). This chain's CDR3 is CAWSRGQANNEKLFF. The CDR3 bases are TGTGCCTGGAGTCGAGGACAGGCGAATAATGAAAAACTGTTTTTT.

The CDR3 sequence: CASSPQTGLNGYTF. The CDR3 region has the DNA TGTGCCAGCAGCCCGCAGACAGGGCTAAACGGCTACACCTTC. The V and J genes are TRBV7-8 and TRBJ1-2, with 7 positions matching TRBD1. There are 14 residues in the CDR3. J gave up 8 bases and V 5 bases, and 11 bases lay outside the gene matches. Per germline, CDR1 SGHVS and CDR2 FQNEAQ.

This sequence joins TRBV6-6 and TRBJ2-3; maybe TRBD2 (6 bases). V lost 6 bases, J lost 4 bases, and 14 bases lay in between. CDR3 length equals 14 residues. From germline, CDR1 is MNHNY and CDR2 SVGAGI (reference sequence). CDR3 protein: CASSPISGSDTQYF. CDR3 coding DNA: TGTGCCAGCAGCCCGATTAGCGGCTCAGATACGCAGTATTTT.

The V call is TRBV29-1, the J call TRBJ1-4; a possible D gene is TRBD1 (6 bases). Germline loops: CDR1 SQVTM, CDR2 ANQGSEA. Between the trimmed V and J ends, which lost 7 bases and 8 bases, there was a span of 29 bases. The CDR3 length is 17 residues. The CDR3 DNA reads as TGCAGCGCAATGGGGGGCGTAAAGGGGGGGCTTGGCGAAAAACTGTTTTTT. As protein: CSAMGGVKGGLGEKLFF.

This chain links TRBV28 with TRBJ2-3; a possible D gene is TRBD1 (5 bases). The CDR3 extends over 13 amino acids. The germline gives CDR1 MDHEN, CDR2 SYDVKM. The germline V and J ends were trimmed by 7 bases and 1 base, with 9 bases remaining between them. The CDR3, as DNA: TGTGCCAGCACCCCAGGGCGCACAGATACGCAGTATTTT. Protein sequence: CASTPGRTDTQYF.

This rearrangement joins TRBV5-1 to TRBJ2-3; D might be TRBD2 (6 bases). Germline lookup yields CDR1 SGHRS and CDR2 YFSETQ. The CDR3 totals 14 residues. V was cut by 0 bases and J by 4 bases, with 9 bases left in between. CDR3 in amino acids: CASSLGLDADTQYF. CDR3 in DNA: TGCGCCAGCAGCTTGGGACTAGACGCAGATACGCAGTATTTT.

The CDR3: CATSRDSDGETQYF. The CDR3 bases are TGTGCCACCAGCAGAGATAGCGACGGAGAGACCCAGTACTTC. This rearrangement joins TRBV15 to TRBJ2-5, with D possibly being TRBD2 (5 bases). Germline V gene data show CDR1 as LNHNV and CDR2 as YYDKDF (reference sequence). The CDR3 spans 14 residues. V lost 0 bases to trimming and J lost 4 bases, with 9 bases between them.

The CDR3 region has the DNA TGTGCCAGCAGCGTGGATCCGGGGAGGACCCAGTACTTC. This translates into CASSVDPGRTQYF. The gene calls are TRBV7-6 and TRBJ2-5; D possibly corresponds to TRBD2 (5 bases). The germline V and J ends were trimmed by 5 bases and 7 bases, with 14 bases remaining between them. The CDR3 is 13 amino acids. Germline CDR1 SGHVS, CDR2 FNYEAQ.

This chain connects TRBV6-5 to TRBJ2-7; 7 bases align to TRBD1. Losses at the gene ends were 7 bases for V and 0 bases for J; bases not matched to a gene: 9. From germline, CDR1 is MNHEY and CDR2 SVGAGI. The CDR3 is 15 residues long. The CDR3 loop is CASTPPGGNSYEQYF. The CDR3 DNA follows: TGTGCCAGCACCCCCCCAGGGGGAAACTCCTACGAGCAGTACTTC.

The chain uses TRBV5-1 and TRBJ1-6, with D maybe TRBD1 (5 bases). Germline-derived CDR1 and CDR2 are SGHRS and YFSETQ. The CDR3 loop spans 14 amino acids. V was cut by 1 base and J by 8 bases, with 10 bases left in between. The CDR3, as DNA: TGCGCCAGCAGCTTGAATGGGGGGGATTCACCCCTCCACTTT. Its translation is CASSLNGGDSPLHF.

The genes are TRBV7-3 and TRBJ2-2, with D hard to call. Trimming removed 4 bases at V and 4 bases at J, with 7 bases between. This CDR3 contains 13 residues. The germline V gene has CDR1 SGHTA and CDR2 FQGTGA. CDR3 bases: TGTGCCAGCAGCTCCTTAGCCACCGGGGAGCTGTTTTTT. Its protein is CASSSLATGELFF.

This chain uses TRBV7-2 with TRBJ2-3; TRBD2 agrees at 14 bases. The V gene end was trimmed by 3 bases and the J gene end by 1 base; junction bases not matched to a gene: 0. There are 16 residues in the CDR3. The germline V gene has CDR1 SGHTA and CDR2 FQGNSA. This CDR3 reads CASSLGLAGGTDTQYF. In nucleotides, the CDR3 is TGTGCCAGCAGCTTGGGACTAGCGGGAGGCACAGATACGCAGTATTTT. Based on the CDR3 plus reference TRBV7-2 and TRBJ2-3, the full variable domain is GAGVSQSPSNKVTEKGKDVELRCDPISGHTALYWYRQSLGQGLEFLIYFQGNSAPDKSGLPSDRFSAERTGGSVSTLTIQRTQQEDSAVYLCASSLGLAGGTDTQYFGPGTRLTVL.

The rearrangement joins TRBV7-9 to TRBJ2-3; 10 bases align to TRBD2. The CDR3 covers 16 residues. Germline values: CDR1 SEHNR, CDR2 FQNEAQ (reference sequence). V lost 8 bases to trimming and J lost 4 bases; unmatched junction nucleotides: 12. CDR3 bases: TGTGCCAGCGGCGATTTACTAGCGGGGTGGGCAGATACGCAGTATTTT. Translated, it gives CASGDLLAGWADTQYF.

This chain connects TRBV27 to TRBJ1-1; the D gene is possibly TRBD1 (5 bases). V was cut by 5 bases and J by 8 bases, with 18 bases left in between. Per germline, CDR1 MNHEY and CDR2 SMNVEV (reference sequence). The length of the CDR3 is 14 residues. The CDR3 DNA sequence: TGTGCCAGCAGTAGAATCCAATCGGACAAAGAAGCTTTCTTT. Its protein product is CASSRIQSDKEAFF.

Only a few counts were recorded for this clone. The V and J genes are TRBV6-6 and TRBJ2-2, with D unresolved. Trimming stripped 5 bases from V and 6 bases from J, with 10 bases between. The length of the CDR3 is 13 residues. Germline loops: CDR1 MNHNY, CDR2 SVGAGI (reference sequence). CDR3 sequence (DNA): TGTGCCAGCAGTCTCAGGTATGCCGGGGAGCTGTTTTTT. It translates to CASSLRYAGELFF.

This clone has a handful of counts. The chain joins TRBV5-4 to TRBJ1-1, with TRBD1 identical over 9 bases. The V segment lost 5 bases and the J segment 7 bases; nucleotides outside the gene matches: 6. Germline V gene data show CDR1 as SGHNT and CDR2 as YYREEE (reference sequence). The CDR3 runs to 13 residues. CDR3 amino acids: CASRLQGAGEAFF. CDR3 nucleotide sequence: TGTGCCAGCAGATTACAGGGGGCCGGTGAAGCTTTCTTT.

The J gene is TRBJ2-3, the V gene TRBV7-8; perhaps TRBD2 as D (5 bases). The CDR3 runs to 16 residues. The germline V and J ends were trimmed by 5 bases and 0 bases, with 15 bases remaining between them. Germline CDR1 and CDR2: SGHVS and FQNEAQ. The CDR3 bases are TGTGCCAGCAGCGGAGGCCTGAAGTCTAGCACAGATACGCAGTATTTT. Its protein is CASSGGLKSSTDTQYF.

The genes are TRBV12-5 and TRBJ2-1; D is unclear. The germline gives CDR1 LGHNT, CDR2 FRNRAP. This CDR3 is built from 17 residues. V shed 0 bases and J shed 2 bases, with 14 bases lying between them. CDR3 in DNA: TGTGCTAGTGGTTTGGTCCTTCTAAGATCCCCCTACAATGAGCAGTTCTTC. The encoded protein is CASGLVLLRSPYNEQFF.

The V and J genes are TRBV4-1 and TRBJ2-1; D may be TRBD2 (5 bases). V gave up 1 base and J gave up 5 bases, with 15 bases separating them. In germline, CDR1 is MGHRA, CDR2 YSYEKL. The length of the CDR3 is 16 residues. The CDR3 sequence: CASSQGSRPADNEQFF. The CDR3 region has the DNA TGCGCCAGCAGCCAAGGATCTAGGCCAGCGGACAATGAGCAGTTCTTC.

This clone is a singleton in its sample. The chain couples TRBV30 to TRBJ2-1; the match to TRBD2 covers 14 bases. This CDR3 spans 16 amino acids. CDR1 is GTSNPN and CDR2 is SVGIG in the germline V gene (reference sequence). Trimming removed 2 bases from V and 7 bases from J; junction bases left unmatched: 7. In DNA form, the CDR3 reads TGTGCCTGGAGTCGGGAGACTAGCGGGAGGGCGAATGAGCAGTTCTTC. Its protein is CAWSRETSGRANEQFF.

This chain links TRBV7-9 with TRBJ2-2; 7 bases fit TRBD1. Per the germline V gene, CDR1 is SEHNR and CDR2 is FQNEAQ (reference sequence). The ends lost 5 bases at V and 4 bases at J; junction bases unmatched: 7. The CDR3 is made up of 15 amino acids. This chain's CDR3 is CASSPQGQVTGELFF. CDR3 in DNA: TGTGCCAGCAGCCCTCAAGGACAGGTCACCGGGGAGCTGTTTTTT.

The CDR3 here is CATSETANTGELFF. CDR3 DNA sequence: TGTGCCACCAGCGAGACAGCGAACACCGGGGAGCTGTTTTTT. This rearrangement joins TRBV15 to TRBJ2-2; D is possibly TRBD1 (5 bases). CDR3 length: 14 amino acids. Deletions cut 5 bases from V and 0 bases from J, with 7 bases between. Germline loops: CDR1 LNHNV, CDR2 YYDKDF (reference sequence).

V gene TRBV6-1 combines with J gene TRBJ1-1, with 8 bases aligning to TRBD1. The J segment lost 5 bases and the V segment lost 5 bases, leaving 4 bases of the junction unmatched. Germline V gene sequence: CDR1 MNHNS, CDR2 SASEGT. This CDR3 has 13 amino acids. Written as DNA, the CDR3 is TGTGCCAGCAGTACACAGGGGGGAACTGAAGCTTTCTTT. Translated, it gives CASSTQGGTEAFF.